This T cell receptor (beta chain) was recovered during a study of early T cells in non-severe SARS-CoV-2 infection. Across the whole study: The chains were unpaired, and the sequenced material was bulk RNA from unsorted whole blood.

This clonotype has a handful of counts. V shed 4 bases, J shed 10 bases, and the junction held 15 bases outside the gene matches. The CDR3 has 16 residues. The V gene's germline CDR1 is MDHEN and CDR2 SYDVKM. Unique molecular identifiers tagged individual cDNA molecules. MiXCR, applied by TCRdb to the 5' RACE reads, yields one record per CDR3 protein. The sample shows about 77,000 distinct CDR3 sequences, approximately 5% of them seen only once. Sample: whole blood, taken at baseline. The receptor was isolated from an adult who was a healthcare worker with PCR-confirmed SARS-CoV-2 infection or an uninfected control (not recorded which). The J gene is TRBJ2-2, the V gene TRBV28; 7 bases map to TRBD1. The CDR3 bases are TGTGCCAGCAGTTGGTCCCGGGACAGTCTTGTCGAGGAGCTGTTTTTT. This codes for CASSWSRDSLVEELFF.